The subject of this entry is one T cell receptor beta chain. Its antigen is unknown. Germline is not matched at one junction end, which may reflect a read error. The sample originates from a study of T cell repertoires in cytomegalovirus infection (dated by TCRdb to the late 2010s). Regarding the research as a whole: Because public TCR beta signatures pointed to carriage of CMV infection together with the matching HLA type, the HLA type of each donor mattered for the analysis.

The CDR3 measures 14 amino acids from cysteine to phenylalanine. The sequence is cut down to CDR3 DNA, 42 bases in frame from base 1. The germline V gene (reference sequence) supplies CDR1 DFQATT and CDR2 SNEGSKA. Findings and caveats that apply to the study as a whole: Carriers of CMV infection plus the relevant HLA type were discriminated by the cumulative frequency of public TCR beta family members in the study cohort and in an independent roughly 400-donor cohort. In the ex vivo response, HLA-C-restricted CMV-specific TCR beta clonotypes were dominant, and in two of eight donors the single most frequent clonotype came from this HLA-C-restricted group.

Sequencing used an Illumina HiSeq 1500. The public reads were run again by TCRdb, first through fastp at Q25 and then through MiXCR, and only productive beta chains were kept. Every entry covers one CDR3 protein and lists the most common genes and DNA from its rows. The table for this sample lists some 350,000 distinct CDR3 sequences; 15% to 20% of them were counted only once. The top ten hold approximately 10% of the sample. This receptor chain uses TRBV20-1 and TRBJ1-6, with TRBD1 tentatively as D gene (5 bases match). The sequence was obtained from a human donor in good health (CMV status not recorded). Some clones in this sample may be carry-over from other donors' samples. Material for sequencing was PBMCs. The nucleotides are TGTAGCGCTGTTCAGGGCTCTGATAATTCACCCCTCCACTTT. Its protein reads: CSAVQGSDNSPLHF.